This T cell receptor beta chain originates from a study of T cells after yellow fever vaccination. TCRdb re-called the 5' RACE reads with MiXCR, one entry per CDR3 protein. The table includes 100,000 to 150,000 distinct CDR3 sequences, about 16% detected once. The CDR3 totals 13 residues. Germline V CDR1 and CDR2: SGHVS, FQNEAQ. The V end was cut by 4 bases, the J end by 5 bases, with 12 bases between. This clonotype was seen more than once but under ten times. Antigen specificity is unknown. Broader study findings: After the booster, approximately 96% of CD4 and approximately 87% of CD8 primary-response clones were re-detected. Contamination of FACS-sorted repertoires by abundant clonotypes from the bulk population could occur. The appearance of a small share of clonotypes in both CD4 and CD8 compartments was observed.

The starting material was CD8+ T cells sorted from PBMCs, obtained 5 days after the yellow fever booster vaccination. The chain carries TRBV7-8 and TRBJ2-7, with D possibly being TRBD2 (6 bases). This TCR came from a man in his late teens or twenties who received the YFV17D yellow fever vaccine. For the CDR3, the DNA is TGTGCCAGCAGCTCCGGACCGGGGGACGAGCAGTACTTC. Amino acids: CASSSGPGDEQYF.